Reported below is one T cell receptor (beta chain). The data were obtained in a study of T cells after posttransplantation cyclophosphamide. Method: immunoSEQ multiplex PCR; TCRdb's copy keeps in-frame clones and lacks some. In the table there are about 43,000 clones, 90% of which are singletons. Trimming left V 0 bases short and J 4 bases short, with 16 bases between. Germline-derived CDR1 and CDR2 are GTSNPN and SVGIG (reference sequence). The length of the CDR3 is 16 residues. Cyclophosphamide on days +3 and +4 followed busulfan-fludarabine conditioning and a marrow graft. The chain uses TRBV30 and TRBJ2-1, with a weak D call TRBD1 (5 bases). The clonotype comes from a male patient aged 60-70 years who received an allogeneic stem cell transplant from a related donor and was CMV-positive. Among the T cells, some may be from the graft donor. Sequences were derived from PBMCs, sampled around 60 days after allogeneic stem cell transplant with posttransplant cyclophosphamide. This CDR3 is CAWSVRLGRGYNEQFF. CDR3 bases: TGTGCCTGGAGTGTACGCCTAGGAAGGGGTTACAATGAGCAGTTCTTC.